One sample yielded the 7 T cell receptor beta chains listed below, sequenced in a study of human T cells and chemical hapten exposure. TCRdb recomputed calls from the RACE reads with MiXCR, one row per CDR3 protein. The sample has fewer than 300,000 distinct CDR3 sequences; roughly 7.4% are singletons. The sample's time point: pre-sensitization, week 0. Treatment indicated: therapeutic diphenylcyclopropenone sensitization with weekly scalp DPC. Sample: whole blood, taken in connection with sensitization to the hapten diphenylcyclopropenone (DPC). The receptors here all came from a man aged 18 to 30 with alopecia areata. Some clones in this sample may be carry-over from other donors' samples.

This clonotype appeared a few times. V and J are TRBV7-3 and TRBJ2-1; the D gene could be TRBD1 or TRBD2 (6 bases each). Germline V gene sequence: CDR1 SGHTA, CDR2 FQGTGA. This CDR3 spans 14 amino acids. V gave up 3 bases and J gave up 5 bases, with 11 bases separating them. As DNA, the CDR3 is TGTGCCAGCAGCTTGGCGGGACAACACAATGAGCAGTTCTTC. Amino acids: CASSLAGQHNEQFF. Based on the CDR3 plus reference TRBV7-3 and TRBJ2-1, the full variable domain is GAGVSQTPSNKVTEKGKYVELRCDPISGHTALYWYRQSLGQGPEFLIYFQGTGAADDSGLPNDRFFAVRPEGSVSTLKIQRTERGDSAVYLCASSLAGQHNEQFFGPGTRLTVL.

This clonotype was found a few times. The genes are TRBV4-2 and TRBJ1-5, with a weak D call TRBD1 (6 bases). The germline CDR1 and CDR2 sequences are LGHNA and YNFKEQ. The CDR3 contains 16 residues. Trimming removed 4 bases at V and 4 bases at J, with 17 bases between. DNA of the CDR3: TGTGCCAGCAGCCTACATGAGGGGGGCGCAAATCAGCCCCAGCATTTT. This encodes CASSLHEGGANQPQHF.

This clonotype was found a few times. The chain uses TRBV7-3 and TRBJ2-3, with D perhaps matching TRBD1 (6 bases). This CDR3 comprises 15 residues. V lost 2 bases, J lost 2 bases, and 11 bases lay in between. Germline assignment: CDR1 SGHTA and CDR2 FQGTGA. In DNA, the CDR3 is TGTGCCAGCAGCTTAGGGGGCAGCCTCACAGATACGCAGTATTTT. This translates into CASSLGGSLTDTQYF.

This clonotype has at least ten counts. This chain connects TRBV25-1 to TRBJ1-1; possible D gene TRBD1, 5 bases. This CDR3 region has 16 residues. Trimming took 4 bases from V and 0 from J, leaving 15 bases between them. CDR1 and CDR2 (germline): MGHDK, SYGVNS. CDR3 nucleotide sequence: TGTGCCAGCAGTGGGGACGGGGACTCCTTGAACACTGAAGCTTTCTTT. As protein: CASSGDGDSLNTEAFF.

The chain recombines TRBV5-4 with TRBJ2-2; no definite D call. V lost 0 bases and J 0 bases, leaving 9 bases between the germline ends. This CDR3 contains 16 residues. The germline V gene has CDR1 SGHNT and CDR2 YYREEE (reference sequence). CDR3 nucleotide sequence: TGTGCCAGCAGCTTGGCAGGCTATACGAACACCGGGGAGCTGTTTTTT. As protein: CASSLAGYTNTGELFF. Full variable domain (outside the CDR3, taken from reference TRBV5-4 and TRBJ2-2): ETGVTQSPTHLIKTRGQQVTLRCSSQSGHNTVSWYQQALGQGPQFIFQYYREEENGRGNFPPRFSGLQFPNYSSELNVNALELDDSALYLCASSLAGYTNTGELFFGEGSRLTVL.

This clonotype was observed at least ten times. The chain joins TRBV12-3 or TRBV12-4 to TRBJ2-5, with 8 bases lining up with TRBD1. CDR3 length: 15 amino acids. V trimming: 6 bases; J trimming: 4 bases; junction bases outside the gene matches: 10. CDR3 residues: CASSRRTGTRETQYF. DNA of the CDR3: TGTGCCAGCAGCCGTAGGACAGGGACGCGAGAGACCCAGTACTTC.

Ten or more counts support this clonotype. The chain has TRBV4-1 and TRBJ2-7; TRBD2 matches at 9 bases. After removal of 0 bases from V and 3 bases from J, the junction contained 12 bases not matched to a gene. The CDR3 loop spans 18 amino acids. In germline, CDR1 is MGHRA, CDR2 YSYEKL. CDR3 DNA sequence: TGCGCCAGCAGCCAAGATCTCCGTGCAGCGGGGGGACTCTACGAGCAGTACGTC. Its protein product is CASSQDLRAAGGLYEQYV.